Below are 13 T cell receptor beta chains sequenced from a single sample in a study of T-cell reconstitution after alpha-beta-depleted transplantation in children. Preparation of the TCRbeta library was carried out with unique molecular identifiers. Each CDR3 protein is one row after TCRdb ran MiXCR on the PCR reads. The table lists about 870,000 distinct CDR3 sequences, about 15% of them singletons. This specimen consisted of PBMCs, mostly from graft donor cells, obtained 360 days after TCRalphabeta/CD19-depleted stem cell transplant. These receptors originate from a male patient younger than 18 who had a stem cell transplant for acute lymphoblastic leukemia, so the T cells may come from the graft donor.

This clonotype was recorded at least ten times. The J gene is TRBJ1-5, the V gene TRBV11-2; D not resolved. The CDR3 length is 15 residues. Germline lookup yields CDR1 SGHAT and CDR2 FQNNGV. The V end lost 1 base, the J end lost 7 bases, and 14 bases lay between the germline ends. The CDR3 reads CASSLGAGPGQPQHF. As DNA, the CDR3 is TGTGCCAGCAGCTTAGGGGCAGGTCCTGGACAGCCCCAGCATTTT.

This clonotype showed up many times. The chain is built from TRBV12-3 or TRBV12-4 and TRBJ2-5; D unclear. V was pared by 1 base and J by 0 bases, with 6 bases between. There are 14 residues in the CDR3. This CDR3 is CASSLGAYQETQYF. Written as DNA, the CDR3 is TGTGCCAGCAGTTTAGGCGCTTACCAAGAGACCCAGTACTTC.

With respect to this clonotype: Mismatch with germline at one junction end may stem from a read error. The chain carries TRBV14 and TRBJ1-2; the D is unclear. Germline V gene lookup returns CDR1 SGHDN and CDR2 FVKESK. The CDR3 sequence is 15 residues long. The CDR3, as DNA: TGTGCCAGCAGCCAAGACGGTCAGCGATACGATGGCTACATCTTC. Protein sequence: CASSQDGQRYDGYIF.

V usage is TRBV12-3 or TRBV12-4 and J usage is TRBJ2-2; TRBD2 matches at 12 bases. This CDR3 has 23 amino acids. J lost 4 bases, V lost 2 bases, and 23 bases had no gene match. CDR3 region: CASSLPTPSLAGGPERSTGELFF. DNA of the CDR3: TGTGCCAGCAGTTTACCAACCCCTTCACTAGCGGGAGGTCCCGAACGGAGCACCGGGGAGCTGTTTTTT.

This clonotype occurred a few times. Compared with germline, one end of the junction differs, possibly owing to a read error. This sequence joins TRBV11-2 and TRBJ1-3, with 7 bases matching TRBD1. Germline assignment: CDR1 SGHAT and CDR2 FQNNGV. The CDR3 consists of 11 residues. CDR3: CASSSTMDRFF. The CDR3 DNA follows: TGTGCCAGCAGCTCGACAATGGACAGGTTTTTT.

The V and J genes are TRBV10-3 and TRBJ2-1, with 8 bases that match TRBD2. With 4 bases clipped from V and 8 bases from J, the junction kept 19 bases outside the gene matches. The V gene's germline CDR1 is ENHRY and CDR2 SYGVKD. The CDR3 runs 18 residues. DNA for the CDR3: TGTGCCATCAGTGCGGGCGGGGGGCTATTCCTAGTTTCCCATGAGCAGTTCTTC. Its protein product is CAISAGGGLFLVSHEQFF.

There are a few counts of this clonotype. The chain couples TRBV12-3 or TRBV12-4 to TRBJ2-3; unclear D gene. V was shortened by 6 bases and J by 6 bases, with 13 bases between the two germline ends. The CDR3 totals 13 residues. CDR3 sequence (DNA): TGTGCCAGCAGCCCCGACCGCCCCGATACGCAGTATTTT. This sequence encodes CASSPDRPDTQYF.

The DNA of the CDR3 is TGTGCCAGCAGCTTGACAGGCGCCCGGGATTCACCCCTCCACTTT. Its translation is CASSLTGARDSPLHF. This chain joins TRBV7-6 and TRBJ1-6, with D perhaps TRBD1 (6 bases). Per germline, CDR1 SGHVS and CDR2 FNYEAQ. Trimming removed 3 bases at V and 8 bases at J, with 14 bases between. This CDR3 has 15 residues. Drawing the rest from reference TRBV7-6 and TRBJ1-6, the complete variable domain is GAGVSQSPRYKVTKRGQDVALRCDPISGHVSLYWYRQALGQGPEFLTYFNYEAQQDKSGLPNDRFSAERPEGSISTLTIQRTEQRDSAMYRCASSLTGARDSPLHFGNGTRLTVT.

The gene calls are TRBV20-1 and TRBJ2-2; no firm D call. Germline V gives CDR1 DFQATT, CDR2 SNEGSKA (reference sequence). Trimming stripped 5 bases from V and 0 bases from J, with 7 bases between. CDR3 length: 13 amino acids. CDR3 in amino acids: CSASASNTGELFF. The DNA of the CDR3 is TGCAGTGCTTCAGCCTCGAACACCGGGGAGCTGTTTTTT.

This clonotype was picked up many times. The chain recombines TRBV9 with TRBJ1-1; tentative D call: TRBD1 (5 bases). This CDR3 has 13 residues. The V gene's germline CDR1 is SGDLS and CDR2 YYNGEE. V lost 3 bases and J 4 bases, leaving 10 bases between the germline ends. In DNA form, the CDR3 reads TGTGCCAGCAGCGCCCGGGACGGCACTGAAGCTTTCTTT. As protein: CASSARDGTEAFF.

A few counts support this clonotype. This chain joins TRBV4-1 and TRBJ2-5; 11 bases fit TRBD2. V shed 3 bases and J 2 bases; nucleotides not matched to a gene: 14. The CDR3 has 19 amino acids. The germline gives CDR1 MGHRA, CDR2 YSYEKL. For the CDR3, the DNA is TGCGCCAGCAGCCACCCTGACTTAAGACTAGCGGGAAGGCAAGAGACCCAGTACTTC. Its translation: CASSHPDLRLAGRQETQYF.

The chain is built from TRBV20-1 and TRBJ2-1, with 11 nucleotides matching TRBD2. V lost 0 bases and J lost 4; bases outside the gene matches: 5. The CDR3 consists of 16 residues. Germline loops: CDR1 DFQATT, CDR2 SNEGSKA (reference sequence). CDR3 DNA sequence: TGCAGTGCTAGAGATCCGGCTAGCGGGAGGTACAATGAGCAGTTCTTC. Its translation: CSARDPASGRYNEQFF.

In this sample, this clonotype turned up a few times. The CDR3 DNA is TGTGCCAGCAGCCCCGGGAGTTACAGTAATTCACCCCTCCACTTT. It encodes CASSPGSYSNSPLHF. V is TRBV7-2 and J is TRBJ1-6; D uncertain. Germline CDR1 SGHTA, CDR2 FQGNSA. The CDR3 is 15 residues long. The V gene lost 5 bases and the J gene lost 6 bases, with 14 bases spanning the gap.